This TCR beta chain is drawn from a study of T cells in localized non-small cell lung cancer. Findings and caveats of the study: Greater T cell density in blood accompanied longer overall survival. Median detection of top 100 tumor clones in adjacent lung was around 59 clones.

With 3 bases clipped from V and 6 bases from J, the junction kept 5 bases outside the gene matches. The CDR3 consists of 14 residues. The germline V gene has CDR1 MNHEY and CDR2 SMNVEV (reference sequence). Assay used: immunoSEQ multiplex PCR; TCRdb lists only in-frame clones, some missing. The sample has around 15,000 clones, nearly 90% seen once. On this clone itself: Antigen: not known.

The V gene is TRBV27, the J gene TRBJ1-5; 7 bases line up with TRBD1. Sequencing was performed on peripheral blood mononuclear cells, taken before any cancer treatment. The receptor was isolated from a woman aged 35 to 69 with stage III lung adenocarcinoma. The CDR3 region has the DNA TGTGCCAGCAGTTTGACAGGGTCCGGTCAGCCCCAGCATTTT. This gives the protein CASSLTGSGQPQHF.